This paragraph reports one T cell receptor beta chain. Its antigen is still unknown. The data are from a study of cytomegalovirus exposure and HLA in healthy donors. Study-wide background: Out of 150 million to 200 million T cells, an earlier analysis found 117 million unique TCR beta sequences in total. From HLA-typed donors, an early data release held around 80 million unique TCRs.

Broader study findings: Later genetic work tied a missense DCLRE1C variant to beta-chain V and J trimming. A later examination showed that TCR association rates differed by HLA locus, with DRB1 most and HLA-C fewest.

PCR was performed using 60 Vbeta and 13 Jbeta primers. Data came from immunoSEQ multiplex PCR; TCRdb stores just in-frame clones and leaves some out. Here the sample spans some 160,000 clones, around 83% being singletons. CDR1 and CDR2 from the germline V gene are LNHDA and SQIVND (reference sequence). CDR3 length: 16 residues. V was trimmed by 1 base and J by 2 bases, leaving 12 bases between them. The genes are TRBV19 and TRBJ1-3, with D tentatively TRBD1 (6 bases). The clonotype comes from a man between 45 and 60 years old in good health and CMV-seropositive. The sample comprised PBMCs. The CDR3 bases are TGTGCCAGTAGTATAGCGGGCAGGGGCGCTGGAAACACCATATATTTT. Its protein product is CASSIAGRGAGNTIYF.